The 2 T cell receptor beta chains below come from one sample, sequenced in a study of blood T cell repertoires in COVID-19. Only in-frame clones appear in the TCRdb table, and some are missing; sequencing was by immunoSEQ multiplex PCR. Here the sample spans about 220,000 clones, roughly 80% being singletons. What was sequenced was peripheral blood. The receptor source for this set is a man younger than 45 with active or convalescent COVID-19.

This sequence joins TRBV5-6 and TRBJ1-5; the match to TRBD1 covers 8 bases. Germline-derived CDR1 and CDR2 are SGHDT and YYEEEE. V shed 7 bases, J shed 6 bases, and the junction held 9 bases outside the gene matches. The CDR3 has 14 residues. The CDR3 reads CASRSQGAGQPQHF. The CDR3 nucleotides are TGTGCCAGCCGATCCCAGGGGGCCGGTCAGCCCCAGCATTTT.

V and J are TRBV6-6 and TRBJ2-3; 9 nucleotides align to TRBD1. The CDR3 extends over 14 amino acids. Germline CDR1 MNHNY, CDR2 SVGAGI (reference sequence). The ends lost 8 bases at V and 0 bases at J; junction bases unmatched: 3. In nucleotides, the CDR3 is TGTGCCAGCGCACAGGGGGCGAGCACAGATACGCAGTATTTT. Translated: CASAQGASTDTQYF.